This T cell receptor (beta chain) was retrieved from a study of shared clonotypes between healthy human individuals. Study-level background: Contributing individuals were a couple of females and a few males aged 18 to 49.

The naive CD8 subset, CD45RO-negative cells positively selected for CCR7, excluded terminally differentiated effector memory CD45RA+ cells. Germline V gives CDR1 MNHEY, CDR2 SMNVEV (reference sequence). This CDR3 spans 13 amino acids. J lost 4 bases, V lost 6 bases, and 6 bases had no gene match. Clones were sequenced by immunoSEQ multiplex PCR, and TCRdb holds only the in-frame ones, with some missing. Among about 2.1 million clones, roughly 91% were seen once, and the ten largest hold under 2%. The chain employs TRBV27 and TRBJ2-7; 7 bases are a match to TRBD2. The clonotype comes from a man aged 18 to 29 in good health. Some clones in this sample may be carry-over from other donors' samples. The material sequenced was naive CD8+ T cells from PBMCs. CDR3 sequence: CASSQGGGYEQYF. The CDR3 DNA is TGTGCCAGCAGCCAAGGCGGGGGATACGAGCAGTACTTC.